Listed below are T cell receptor beta chains from one sample, sequenced in a study of Tregs in tolerant kidney transplant recipients. Sequenced by immunoSEQ multiplex PCR; TCRdb stores in-frame clones only, minus some. Of 70,000 to 95,000 clones in the sample, approximately 90% are singletons; the top ten hold about 0.3%. The sample was Tregs from blood, taken before the transplant. The receptors were sampled from a human donor who received a combined kidney and bone marrow transplant. CDR3s include the opening cysteine and the closing phenylalanine or tryptophan. Fields, in order: V gene, D gene, J gene, clone size, CDR3 DNA, CDR3 protein. The D gene is left open where the match is weak. Clone size, where shown, is once, few, many, or a class for clones that have expanded.

TRBV7-9	TRBD1	TRBJ1-3	-	TGTGCCAGCAGCCCTGGGGACAGGGGGGTCTCTGGAAACACCATATATTTT	CASSPGDRGVSGNTIYF
TRBV19	TRBD1	TRBJ2-3	-	TGTGCCAGCCGGGACAGGATAACAGATACGCAGTATTTT	CASRDRITDTQYF
TRBV11-3	-	TRBJ2-7	-	TGTGCCAGCAGCCAAACAGGGTCCTACGAGCAGTACTTC	CASSQTGSYEQYF
TRBV5-4	-	TRBJ2-6	once	TGTGCCAGCAGCTTGGGGACCCTCCCTGGGGCCAACGTCCTGACTTTC	CASSLGTLPGANVLTF
TRBV4-2	-	TRBJ1-1	-	TGTGCCAGCAGCCAAGGTCCCGCGCTGGAAGCTTTCTTT	CASSQGPALEAFF
TRBV6-1	-	TRBJ1-5	-	TGTGCCAGCAGTGAAGCAGCTAGACAGCCCCAGCATTTT	CASSEAARQPQHF
TRBV29-1	TRBD1	TRBJ1-1	-	TGCAGCGCCTATTCCCCTGGGAGGGGGCGGGGGACTGAAGCTTTCTTT	CSAYSPGRGRGTEAFF
TRBV6-1	-	TRBJ2-7	once	TGTGCCAGCAGTGAACCCAGGAGGAGGGCCTACGAGCAGTACTTC	CASSEPRRRAYEQYF
TRBV19	TRBD1	TRBJ1-5	few	TGTGCCAGTAGTTCGGGACAGACCAATCAGCCCCAGCATTTT	CASSSGQTNQPQHF
TRBV5-1	TRBD1	TRBJ2-2	-	TGCGCCAGCAGCTCGGGACAGGGGGCTCCCGGGGAGCTGTTTTTT	CASSSGQGAPGELFF
TRBV7-9	-	TRBJ1-4	-	TGTGCCAGCAGCGGTGGGGATTTGTATGCAACTAATGAAAAACTGTTTTTT	CASSGGDLYATNEKLFF
TRBV7-3	-	TRBJ2-1	-	TGTGCCAGCAGCTCGCCTTTCGGTGAGCAGTTCTTC	CASSSPFGEQFF
TRBV19	-	TRBJ2-5	-	TGTGCCAGTAGTTTCGGTCCCCAAGAGACCCAGTACTTC	CASSFGPQETQYF
TRBV9	-	TRBJ2-4	-	TGTGCCAGCTCCATCCAGGGGGGGTGGCAAAACATTCAGTACTTC	CASSIQGGWQNIQYF
TRBV7-2	TRBD2	TRBJ2-2	-	TGTGCCAGCAGCCCCCCTAGCGGGAGCACCGGGGAGCTGTTTTTT	CASSPPSGSTGELFF
TRBV5-8	-	TRBJ1-5	few	TGTGCCAGCAGCCCAGGACAGTTTAATCAGCCCCAGCATTTT	CASSPGQFNQPQHF
TRBV29-1	-	TRBJ1-1	-	TGCAGCGTTCACGGCGAGGGGGATACTGAAGCTTTCTTT	CSVHGEGDTEAFF
TRBV28	-	TRBJ1-1	few	TGTGCCAGCAGCGTGGGGGGGGGCACTGAAGCTTTCTTT	CASSVGGGTEAFF
TRBV5-1	-	TRBJ1-4	-	TGCGCCAGCAGCTCGCAGGGATCTAATGAAAAACTGTTTTTT	CASSSQGSNEKLFF
TRBV7-6	-	TRBJ2-1	-	TGTGCCAGCAGACCGTCCGGGGGAGGAATCTACAATGAGCAGTTCTTC	CASRPSGGGIYNEQFF
TRBV28	TRBD1	TRBJ1-3	-	TGTGCCAGCAGACTACCCAACAGGGGGTCGGGAAACACCATATATTTT	CASRLPNRGSGNTIYF
TRBV19	-	TRBJ1-1	-	TGTGCCAGTAGTAAAGACATGTCGACGATCGCTTTCTTT	CASSKDMSTIAFF
TRBV4-3	-	TRBJ1-3	once	TGCGCCAGCAGCCGTGACGGAGGAAACACCATATATTTT	CASSRDGGNTIYF